This T cell receptor (beta chain) was sequenced for a study of T-cell reconstitution after alpha-beta-depleted transplantation in children. Per the germline V gene, CDR1 is MNHEY and CDR2 is SVGAGI. With 0 bases removed from V and 0 bases from J, the gap between germline ends came to 12 bases. The CDR3 totals 17 residues. The count of this clonotype is one. Antigen specificity is unknown. Findings and limits, study-wide: There were some patients whose high TCRbeta diversity at day 60 came from surviving recipient T cells and thymic progenitors. T-cell numbers and diversity, one year after transplant, stemmed largely from T cells that were newly produced. By about two months after transplant, alpha-beta T cells reportedly arose from several hundred graft clones that had expanded.

Unique molecular identifiers were used to barcode this TCRbeta library. TCRdb fed the PCR reads into MiXCR, producing one record per CDR3 protein. Among about 900,000 distinct CDR3 sequences listed, 25% to 30% were seen once. The sample here was PBMCs, mostly from graft donor cells, taken 360 days after TCRalphabeta/CD19-depleted stem cell transplant. The TCR comes from a boy under two years old who had a stem cell transplant for SCID, so the T cells may come from the graft donor. The chain combines TRBV6-5 with TRBJ2-4, with D maybe TRBD1 (6 bases). Here the CDR3 DNA reads TGTGCCAGCAGTTACTCCCTTTCGGACAGAGCCAAAAACATTCAGTACTTC. It yields the protein CASSYSLSDRAKNIQYF.